This T cell receptor beta chain was captured in a study of technical replicates of blood from four donors. TCRdb's table, derived via immunoSEQ multiplex PCR, lists solely in-frame clones and lacks some. In the table there are more than 90,000 clones, around 95% of which are singletons. Germline V CDR1 and CDR2: MNHEY, SMNVEV (reference sequence). The CDR3 sequence is 12 residues long. The V end lost 8 bases, the J end lost 5 bases, and 12 bases lay between the germline ends. The TCR was taken from a human donor in good health. The sequencing input was T cells isolated from PBMCs. This chain joins TRBV27 and TRBJ2-5; possible D gene TRBD2, 5 bases. CDR3 nucleotides: TGTGCCAGCGGCATGAGAGGGGAGACCCAGTACTTC. Its protein is CASGMRGETQYF.